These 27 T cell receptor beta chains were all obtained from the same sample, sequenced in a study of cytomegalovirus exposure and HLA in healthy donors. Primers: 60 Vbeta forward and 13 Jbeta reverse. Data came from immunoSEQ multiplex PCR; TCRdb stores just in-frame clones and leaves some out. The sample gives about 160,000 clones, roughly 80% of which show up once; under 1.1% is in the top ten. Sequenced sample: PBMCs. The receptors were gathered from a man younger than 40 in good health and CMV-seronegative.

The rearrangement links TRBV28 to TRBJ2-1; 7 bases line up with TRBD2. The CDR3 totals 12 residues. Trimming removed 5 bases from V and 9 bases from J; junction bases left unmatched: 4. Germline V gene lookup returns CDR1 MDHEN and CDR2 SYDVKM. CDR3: CASSDVAGEQFF. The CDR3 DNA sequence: TGTGCCAGCAGTGATGTAGCGGGTGAGCAGTTCTTC.

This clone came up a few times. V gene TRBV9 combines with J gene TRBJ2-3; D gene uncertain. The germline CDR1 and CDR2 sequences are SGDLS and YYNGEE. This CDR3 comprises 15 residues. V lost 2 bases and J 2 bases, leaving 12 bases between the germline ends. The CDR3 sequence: CASSVSIVVTDTQYF. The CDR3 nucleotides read TGTGCCAGCAGCGTTTCTATAGTTGTCACAGATACGCAGTATTTT.

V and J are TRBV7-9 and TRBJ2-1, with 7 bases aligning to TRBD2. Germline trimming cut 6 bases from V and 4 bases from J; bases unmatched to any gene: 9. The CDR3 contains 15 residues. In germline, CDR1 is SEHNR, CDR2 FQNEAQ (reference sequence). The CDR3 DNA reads TGTGCCAGCAGGTACGGGGCTAGCGGATACAATGAGCAGTTCTTC. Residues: CASRYGASGYNEQFF.

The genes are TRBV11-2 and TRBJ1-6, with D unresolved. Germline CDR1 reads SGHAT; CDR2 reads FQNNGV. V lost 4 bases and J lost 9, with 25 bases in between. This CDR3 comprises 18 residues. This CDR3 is CASSSIEAKVGLASPLHF. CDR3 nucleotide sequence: TGTGCCAGCAGCTCCATTGAGGCGAAGGTCGGTCTGGCTTCACCCCTCCACTTT.

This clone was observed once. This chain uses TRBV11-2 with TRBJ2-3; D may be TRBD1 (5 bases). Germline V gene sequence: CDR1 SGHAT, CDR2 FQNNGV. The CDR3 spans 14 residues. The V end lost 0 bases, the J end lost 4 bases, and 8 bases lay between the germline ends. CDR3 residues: CASSLEIGADTQYF. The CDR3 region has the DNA TGTGCCAGCAGCTTAGAAATAGGGGCAGATACGCAGTATTTT.

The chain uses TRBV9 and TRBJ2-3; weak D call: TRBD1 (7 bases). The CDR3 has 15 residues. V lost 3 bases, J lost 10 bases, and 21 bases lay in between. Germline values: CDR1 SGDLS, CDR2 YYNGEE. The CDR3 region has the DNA TGTGCCAGCAGCGCCACAGGGGTGGGGGGTGTTTCGCAGTATTTT. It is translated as CASSATGVGGVSQYF.

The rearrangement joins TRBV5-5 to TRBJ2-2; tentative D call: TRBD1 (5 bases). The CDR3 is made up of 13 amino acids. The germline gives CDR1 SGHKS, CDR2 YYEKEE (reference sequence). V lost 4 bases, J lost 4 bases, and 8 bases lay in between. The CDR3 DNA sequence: TGTGCCAGCAGCCAGACAGTCACCGGGGAGCTGTTTTTT. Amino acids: CASSQTVTGELFF. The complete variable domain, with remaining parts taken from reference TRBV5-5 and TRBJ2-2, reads DAGVTQSPTHLIKTRGQQVTLRCSPISGHKSVSWYQQVLGQGPQFIFQYYEKEERGRGNFPDRFSARQFPNYSSELNVNALLLGDSALYLCASSQTVTGELFFGEGSRLTVL.

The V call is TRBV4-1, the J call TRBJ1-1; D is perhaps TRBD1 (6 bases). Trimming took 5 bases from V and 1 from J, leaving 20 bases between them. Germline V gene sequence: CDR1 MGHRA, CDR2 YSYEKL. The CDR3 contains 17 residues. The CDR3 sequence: CASSITIQGTRNTEAFF. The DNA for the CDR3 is TGCGCCAGCAGCATAACTATACAGGGAACGAGGAACACTGAAGCTTTCTTT.

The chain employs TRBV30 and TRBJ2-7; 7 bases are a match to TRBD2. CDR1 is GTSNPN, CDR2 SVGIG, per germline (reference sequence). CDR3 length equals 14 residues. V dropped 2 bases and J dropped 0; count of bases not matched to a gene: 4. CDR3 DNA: TGTGCCTGGAGTTTGGGGGGGACCTCCTACGAGCAGTACTTC. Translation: CAWSLGGTSYEQYF.

The CDR3 DNA follows: TGTGCCAGCAGCCAAGAACAGTCCGGTCATACAGATACGCAGTATTTT. This encodes CASSQEQSGHTDTQYF. V is TRBV14 and J is TRBJ2-3, with D unresolved. This CDR3 region has 16 residues. The V and J ends lost 0 bases and 3 bases respectively, with 13 bases between them. Germline CDR1 reads SGHDN; CDR2 reads FVKESK.

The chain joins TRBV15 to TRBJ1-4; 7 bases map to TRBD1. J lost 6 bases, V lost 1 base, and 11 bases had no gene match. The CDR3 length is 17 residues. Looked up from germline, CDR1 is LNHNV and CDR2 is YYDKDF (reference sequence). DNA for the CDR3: TGTGCCACCAGCAGAGTCCCTCCCAGGGGGGTTGATGAAAAACTGTTTTTT. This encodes CATSRVPPRGVDEKLFF.

CDR3 loop: CARGGQGRGYGYTF. As DNA, the CDR3 is TGTGCCAGAGGGGGACAGGGCCGGGGATATGGCTACACCTTC. The J gene is TRBJ1-2, the V gene TRBV2; 9 nucleotides line up with TRBD1. The germline CDR1 and CDR2 sequences are SNHLY and FYNNEI. V trimming: 9 bases; J trimming: 5 bases; junction bases outside the gene matches: 10. The CDR3 is 14 amino acids.

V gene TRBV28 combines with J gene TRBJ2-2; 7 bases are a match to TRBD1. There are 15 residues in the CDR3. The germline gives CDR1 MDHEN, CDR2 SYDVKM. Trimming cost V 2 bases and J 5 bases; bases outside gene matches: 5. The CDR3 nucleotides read TGTGCCAGCAGTTTAAGAGGGGGCAGTACCGGGGAGCTGTTTTTT. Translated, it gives CASSLRGGSTGELFF.

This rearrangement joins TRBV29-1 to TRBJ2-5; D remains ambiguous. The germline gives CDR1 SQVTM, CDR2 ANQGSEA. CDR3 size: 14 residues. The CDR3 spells CSALGSLGQETQYF. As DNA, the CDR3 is TGCAGTGCGCTCGGCTCGCTAGGCCAAGAGACCCAGTACTTC.

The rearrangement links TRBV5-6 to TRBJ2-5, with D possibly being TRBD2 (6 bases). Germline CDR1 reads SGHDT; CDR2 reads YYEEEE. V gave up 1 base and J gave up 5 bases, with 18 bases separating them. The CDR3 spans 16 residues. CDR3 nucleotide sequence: TGTGCCAGCAGCTTGACCAGGTTGGGGGGTCTGGAGACCCAGTACTTC. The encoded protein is CASSLTRLGGLETQYF.

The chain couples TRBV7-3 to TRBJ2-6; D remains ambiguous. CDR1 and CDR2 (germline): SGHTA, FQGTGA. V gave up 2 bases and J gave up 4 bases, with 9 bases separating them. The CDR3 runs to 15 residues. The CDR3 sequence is CASSLQQSGANVLTF. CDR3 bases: TGTGCCAGCAGCTTACAACAATCCGGGGCCAACGTCCTGACTTTC.

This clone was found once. The CDR3 DNA is TGTGCCAGCAGCGAGGTTGCAGGAGGGGAGACCCAGTACTTC. Amino acids: CASSEVAGGETQYF. The rearrangement joins TRBV7-9 to TRBJ2-5, with D tentatively TRBD2 (6 bases). Trimming took off 5 bases at V and 5 bases at J, with 15 bases between the two ends. Germline V lookup: CDR1 SEHNR, CDR2 FQNEAQ (reference sequence). This CDR3 comprises 14 residues.

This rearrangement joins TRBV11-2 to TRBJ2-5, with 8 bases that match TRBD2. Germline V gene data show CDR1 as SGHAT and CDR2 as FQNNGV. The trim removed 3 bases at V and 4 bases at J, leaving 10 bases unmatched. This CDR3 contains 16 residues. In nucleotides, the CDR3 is TGTGCCAGCAGCTTTTTAAGCGGGAGATCGAGAGAGACCCAGTACTTC. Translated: CASSFLSGRSRETQYF.

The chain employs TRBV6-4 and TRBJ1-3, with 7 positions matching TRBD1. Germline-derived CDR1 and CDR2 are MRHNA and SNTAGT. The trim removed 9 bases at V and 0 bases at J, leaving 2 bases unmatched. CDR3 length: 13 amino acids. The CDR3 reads CARTGYSGNTIYF. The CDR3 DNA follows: TGTGCCAGGACAGGGTACTCTGGAAACACCATATATTTT.

The chain's CDR3 is CASVFTSGAETQYF. In nucleotides, the CDR3 is TGCGCCAGTGTCTTCACTAGCGGGGCTGAGACCCAGTACTTC. The V and J genes are TRBV5-1 and TRBJ2-5; 10 positions match TRBD2. Germline V gene sequence: CDR1 SGHRS, CDR2 YFSETQ. V dropped 8 bases and J dropped 5; count of bases not matched to a gene: 9. The CDR3 is made up of 14 amino acids.

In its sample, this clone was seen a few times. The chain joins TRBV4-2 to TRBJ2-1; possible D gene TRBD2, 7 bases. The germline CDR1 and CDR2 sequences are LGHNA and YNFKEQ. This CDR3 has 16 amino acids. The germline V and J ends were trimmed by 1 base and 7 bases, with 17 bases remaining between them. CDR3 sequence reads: CASSQVSGGLGNEQFF. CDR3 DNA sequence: TGTGCCAGCAGCCAAGTGTCGGGGGGCCTCGGGAATGAGCAGTTCTTC.

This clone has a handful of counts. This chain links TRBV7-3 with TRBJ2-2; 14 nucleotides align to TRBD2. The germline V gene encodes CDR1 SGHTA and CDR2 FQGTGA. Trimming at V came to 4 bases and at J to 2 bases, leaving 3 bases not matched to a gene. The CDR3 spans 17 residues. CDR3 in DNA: TGTGCCAGCAGCTACGGACTAGCGGGAGGTAACACCGGGGAGCTGTTTTTT. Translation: CASSYGLAGGNTGELFF.

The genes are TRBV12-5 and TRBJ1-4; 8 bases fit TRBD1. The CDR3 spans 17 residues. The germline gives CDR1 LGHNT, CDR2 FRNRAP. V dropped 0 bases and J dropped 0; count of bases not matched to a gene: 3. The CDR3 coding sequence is TGTGCTAGTGGTTTGGTACTGACAGGGGCAACTAATGAAAAACTGTTTTTT. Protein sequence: CASGLVLTGATNEKLFF. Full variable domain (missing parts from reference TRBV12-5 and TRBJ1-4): DARVTQTPRHKVTEMGQEVTMRCQPILGHNTVFWYRQTMMQGLELLAYFRNRAPLDDSGMPKDRFSAEMPDATLATLKIQPSEPRDSAVYFCASGLVLTGATNEKLFFGSGTQLSVL.

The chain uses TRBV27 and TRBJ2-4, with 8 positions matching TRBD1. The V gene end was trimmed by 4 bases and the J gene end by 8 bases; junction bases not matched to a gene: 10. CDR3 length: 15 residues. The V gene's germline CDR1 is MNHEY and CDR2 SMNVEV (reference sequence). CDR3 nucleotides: TGTGCCAGCAGTTCTTATTTAGGACAGGGATACATTCAGTACTTC. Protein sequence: CASSSYLGQGYIQYF.

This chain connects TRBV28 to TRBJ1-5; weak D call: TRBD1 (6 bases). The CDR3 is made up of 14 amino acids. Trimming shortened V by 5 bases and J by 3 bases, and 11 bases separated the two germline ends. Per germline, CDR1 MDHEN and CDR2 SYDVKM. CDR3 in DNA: TGTGCCAGCAGTCCGGACAGCTACAATCAGCCCCAGCATTTT. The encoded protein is CASSPDSYNQPQHF.

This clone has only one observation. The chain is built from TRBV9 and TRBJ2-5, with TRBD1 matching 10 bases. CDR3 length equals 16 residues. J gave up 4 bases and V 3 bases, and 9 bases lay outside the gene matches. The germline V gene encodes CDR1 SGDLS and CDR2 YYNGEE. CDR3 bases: TGTGCCAGCAGCGGAGAGACAGGGGGCGCGGGAGAGACCCAGTACTTC. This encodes CASSGETGGAGETQYF.

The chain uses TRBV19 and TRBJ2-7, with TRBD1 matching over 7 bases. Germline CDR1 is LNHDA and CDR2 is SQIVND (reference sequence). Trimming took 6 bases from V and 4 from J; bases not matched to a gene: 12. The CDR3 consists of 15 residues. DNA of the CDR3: TGTGCCAGTAGCGCCCGGACAGGCTTCGTTTACGAGCAGTACTTC. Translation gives CASSARTGFVYEQYF.